This entry concerns a single T cell receptor beta chain. Its antigen remains unknown. This sample's time point: persistent/refractory GD, antithyroid drugs over 5 years with positive TRAb. With RNA extracted from PBMCs as input, the TCR library was made. These data come from a study of regulatory T cells in long-lasting Graves disease. Study-wide results and caveats: Patients whose Graves' disease persisted exhibited lower TCR diversity than those newly diagnosed.

For TCR beta, libraries came from iRepertoire HTBI primers and Arm-PCR of CDR3 regions. TCRdb used MiXCR to reprocess the multiplex PCR reads, holding one entry per CDR3 protein. The sample shows about 470,000 distinct CDR3 sequences, about a fifth of them seen only once. CDR3 length: 18 amino acids. V shed 2 bases, J shed 0 bases, and the junction held 15 bases outside the gene matches. The germline V gene has CDR1 GTSNPN and CDR2 SVGIG (reference sequence). This TCR came from a female donor with Graves disease. The chain has TRBV30 and TRBJ1-1, with 7 nucleotides matching TRBD1. Sequenced material: peripheral blood mononuclear cells (PBMCs), taken when the disease was refractory, from a patient treated with antithyroid drugs. The CDR3 sequence is CAWSHLDRLDGMNTEAFF. As DNA, the CDR3 is TGTGCCTGGAGTCACTTGGACAGGCTCGACGGGATGAACACTGAAGCTTTCTTT.